This TCR beta chain was sequenced for a study of blood T cell repertoires in COVID-19. The age range of participants was roughly 18 to 90 years, with residence in about two dozen US areas. CDR3 length: 14 amino acids. Germline loops: CDR1 WNHNN, CDR2 SYGVQD (reference sequence). Trimming removed 5 bases at V and 5 bases at J, with 13 bases between. This clone occurred many times. Some clones are missing from TCRdb's copy, which holds only in-frame ones; the method was immunoSEQ multiplex PCR. The sample yields fewer than 200,000 clones, 84% seen once. The sequencing sample was made of PBMCs or T cells enriched from blood (not recorded which). The chain carries TRBV10-1 and TRBJ2-1; no reliable D call. This TCR was recovered from a woman aged 30 to 39 who had been exposed to COVID-19. CDR3 sequence reads: CASSPLGSNNEQFF. The CDR3 coding sequence is TGCGCCAGCAGTCCTTTGGGCAGCAACAATGAGCAGTTCTTC.